Each of the 10 T cell receptor beta chains below was sequenced from the same sample in a study of metastatic and nonmetastatic thyroid tumors. With MiXCR, TCRdb reprocessed the PCR reads. The data contain about 19,000 clones, about a quarter of them seen just once; the ten biggest clones take up 3.3%. Before thyroid surgery, none of the patients had received any treatment. The sample consisted of blood. These receptors originate from a male donor with papillary thyroid cancer or a benign thyroid nodule (not recorded which). Some clones in this sample may be carry-over from other donors' samples.

This clone has only a few counts. V and J are TRBV19 and TRBJ1-1; no firm D call. The CDR3 totals 13 residues. The V gene's germline CDR1 is LNHDA and CDR2 SQIVND (reference sequence). The V and J ends lost 8 bases and 5 bases respectively, with 15 bases between them. CDR3 in amino acids: CASSVVPGTEAFF. The CDR3 nucleotides read TGTGCCAGTTCAGTCGTCCCTGGGACTGAAGCTTTCTTT.

This clone was recorded many times. V usage is TRBV28 and J usage is TRBJ2-5, with 8 positions matching TRBD1. Germline loops: CDR1 MDHEN, CDR2 SYDVKM. The length of the CDR3 is 14 residues. V lost 6 bases, J lost 5 bases, and 8 bases stayed unmatched. This CDR3 reads CASRPTGALETQYF. CDR3 sequence (DNA): TGTGCCAGCAGACCGACAGGGGCCCTGGAGACCCAGTACTTC.

The genes are TRBV20-1 and TRBJ2-7; 11 positions match TRBD2. Trimming removed 0 bases from V and 5 bases from J; junction bases left unmatched: 6. This CDR3 contains 15 residues. Germline-derived CDR1 and CDR2 are DFQATT and SNEGSKA (reference sequence). CDR3: CSARDVGLAENEQYF. Written as DNA, the CDR3 is TGCAGTGCTAGAGATGTGGGACTAGCGGAGAACGAGCAGTACTTC.

This clone has ten or more counts. The V call is TRBV29-1, the J call TRBJ1-5, with D perhaps TRBD1 (6 bases). V was shortened by 5 bases and J by 0 bases, with 11 bases between the two germline ends. From germline, CDR1 is SQVTM and CDR2 ANQGSEA. The CDR3 sequence is 14 residues long. CDR3: CSVMEGGSNQPQHF. In nucleotides, the CDR3 is TGCAGCGTTATGGAGGGGGGTAGCAATCAGCCCCAGCATTTT.

This clone was seen a few times. The rearrangement uses TRBV13 and TRBJ1-2; the match to TRBD1 covers 11 bases. CDR1 PRHDT and CDR2 FYEKMQ come from the germline V gene (reference sequence). The ends lost 4 bases at V and 4 bases at J; junction bases unmatched: 2. The CDR3 sequence is 14 residues long. Here the CDR3 reads CASSSGTGGYGYTF. DNA of the CDR3: TGTGCCAGCAGCTCCGGGACAGGGGGCTATGGCTACACCTTC.

In its sample, this clone is medium-sized. This chain links TRBV19 with TRBJ1-5; 7 nucleotides agree with TRBD1. With V trimmed by 5 bases and J by 5 bases, 9 bases remained unmatched. Germline CDR1 reads LNHDA; CDR2 reads SQIVND (reference sequence). CDR3 length equals 15 residues. For the CDR3, the DNA is TGTGCCAGTAGTCCGACAGGGCCAGGGGATCAGCCCCAGCATTTT. Translation gives CASSPTGPGDQPQHF. Using reference TRBV19 and TRBJ1-5 for the parts outside the CDR3, the full variable domain is DGGITQSPKYLFRKEGQNVTLSCEQNLNHDAMYWYRQDPGQGLRLIYYSQIVNDFQKGDIAEGYSVSREKKESFPLTVTSAQKNPTAFYLCASSPTGPGDQPQHFGDGTRLSIL.

By share, this clone ranks as medium-sized. This chain connects TRBV7-3 to TRBJ2-2; 9 positions agree with TRBD1. The CDR3 extends over 14 amino acids. The trim removed 10 bases at V and 0 bases at J, leaving 3 bases unmatched. Germline CDR1 reads SGHTA; CDR2 reads FQGTGA. CDR3 region: CATGQGSNTGELFF. CDR3 coding DNA: TGTGCCACCGGACAGGGGTCGAACACCGGGGAGCTGTTTTTT. Combining the CDR3 with reference TRBV7-3 and TRBJ2-2 gives the whole variable domain GAGVSQTPSNKVTEKGKYVELRCDPISGHTALYWYRQSLGQGPEFLIYFQGTGAADDSGLPNDRFFAVRPEGSVSTLKIQRTERGDSAVYLCATGQGSNTGELFFGEGSRLTVL.

This chain links TRBV4-2 with TRBJ2-7; TRBD2 matches 14 bases. The length of the CDR3 is 18 residues. Germline assignment: CDR1 LGHNA and CDR2 YNFKEQ. V dropped 0 bases and J dropped 4; count of bases not matched to a gene: 8. This CDR3 is CASSQEGRGLAGVYEQYF. The CDR3 coding sequence is TGTGCCAGCAGCCAAGAGGGGAGGGGACTAGCGGGAGTATACGAGCAGTACTTC.

This clone qualifies as large. V gene TRBV12-3 or TRBV12-4 combines with J gene TRBJ1-6; unclear D gene. This CDR3 is 13 amino acids long. The ends were cut back, 5 bases at V and 6 bases at J, with 8 bases in the middle. CDR3 bases: TGTGCCAGCAGTAGGACCGGTAATTCACCCCTCCACTTT. Amino acid sequence: CASSRTGNSPLHF.

In its sample, this clone was seen a few times. V and J are TRBV6-1 and TRBJ2-1; 9 positions agree with TRBD2. The CDR3 totals 15 residues. V shed 2 bases, J shed 7 bases, and the junction held 6 bases outside the gene matches. The germline V gene encodes CDR1 MNHNS and CDR2 SASEGT. CDR3 in amino acids: CASSELAGGPNEQFF. For the CDR3, the DNA is TGTGCCAGCAGTGAACTGGCGGGAGGGCCAAATGAGCAGTTCTTC.